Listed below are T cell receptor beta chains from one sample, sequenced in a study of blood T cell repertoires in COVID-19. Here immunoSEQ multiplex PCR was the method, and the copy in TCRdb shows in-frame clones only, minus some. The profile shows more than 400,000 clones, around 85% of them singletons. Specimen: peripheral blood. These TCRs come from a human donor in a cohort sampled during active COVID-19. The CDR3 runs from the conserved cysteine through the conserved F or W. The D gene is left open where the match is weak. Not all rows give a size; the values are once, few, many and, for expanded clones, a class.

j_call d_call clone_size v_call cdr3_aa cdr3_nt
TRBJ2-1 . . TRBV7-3 CASSQDYTYNEQFF TGTGCCAGCAGCCAGGACTATACCTACAATGAGCAGTTCTTC
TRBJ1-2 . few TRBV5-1 CASSLDSNNYGYTF TGCGCCAGCAGCTTGGACAGTAATAACTATGGCTACACCTTC
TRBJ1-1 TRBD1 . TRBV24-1 CATSERTGGEAFF TGTGCCACCAGTGAACGTACAGGGGGCGAAGCTTTCTTT
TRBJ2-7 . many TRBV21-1 CASSSRRQTTYEQYF TGTGCCAGCAGCTCCCGGCGACAGACAACCTACGAGCAGTACTTC
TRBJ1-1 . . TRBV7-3 CASSFQVNTEAFF TGTGCCAGCAGCTTTCAGGTGAACACTGAAGCTTTCTTT
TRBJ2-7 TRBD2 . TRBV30 CAWSPTSGYEQYF TGTGCCTGGAGTCCGACTAGCGGCTACGAGCAGTACTTC
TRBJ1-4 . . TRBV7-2 CASSPQGEKLFF TGTGCCAGCAGCCCCCAGGGCGAAAAACTGTTTTTT
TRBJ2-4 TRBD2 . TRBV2 CASDPGLASKALAKNIQYF TGTGCCAGCGATCCGGGACTAGCGTCAAAAGCTCTAGCCAAAAACATTCAGTACTTC
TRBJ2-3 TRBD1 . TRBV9 CASSPSPGQGSDTQYF TGTGCCAGCAGCCCATCCCCGGGACAGGGATCAGATACGCAGTATTTT
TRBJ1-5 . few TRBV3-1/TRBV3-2 CASSMQGRYQPQHF TGTGCCAGCAGCATGCAGGGGCGGTATCAGCCCCAGCATTTT
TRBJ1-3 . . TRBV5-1 CASSFSGYSGNTIYF TGCGCCAGCAGCTTTTCGGGATATTCTGGAAACACCATATATTTT
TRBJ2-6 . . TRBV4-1 CASSQDGGGSGANVLTF TGCGCCAGCAGCCAAGATGGGGGAGGCTCTGGGGCCAACGTCCTGACTTTC
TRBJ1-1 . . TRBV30 CAWSGDRTTEAFF TGTGCCTGGAGCGGCGATAGGACTACTGAAGCTTTCTTT
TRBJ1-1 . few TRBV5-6 CASSLETAGEAFF TGTGCCAGCAGCTTGGAGACAGCGGGTGAAGCTTTCTTT
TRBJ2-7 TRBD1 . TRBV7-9 CASSLGTGVDEQYF TGTGCCAGCAGCTTGGGGACAGGGGTAGACGAGCAGTACTTC
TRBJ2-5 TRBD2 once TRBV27 CASPGGQREGRETQYF TGTGCCAGCCCTGGCGGGCAGCGGGAGGGCCGGGAGACCCAGTACTTC
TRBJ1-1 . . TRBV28 CASSLAGQSSSEAFF TGTGCCAGCAGTTTAGCCGGACAGAGCTCTTCTGAAGCTTTCTTT
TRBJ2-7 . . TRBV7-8 CASSLGHNPSYEQYF TGTGCCAGCAGCTTAGGGCATAATCCCTCCTACGAGCAGTACTTC
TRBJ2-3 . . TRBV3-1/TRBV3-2 CASSQDRTESDTQYF TGTGCCAGCAGCCAAGATAGGACAGAGTCAGATACGCAGTATTTT
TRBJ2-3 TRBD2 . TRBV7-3 CASSTGLEVDTQYF TGTGCCAGCAGCACGGGACTAGAGGTAGATACGCAGTATTTT
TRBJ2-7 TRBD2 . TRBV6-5 CASRSTSGAYEQYF TGTGCCAGCAGGTCTACTAGCGGGGCTTACGAGCAGTACTTC
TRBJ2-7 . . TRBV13 CASSLSRAPSYEQYF TGTGCCAGCAGCTTATCGAGGGCCCCCTCCTACGAGCAGTACTTC
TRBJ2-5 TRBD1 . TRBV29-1 CSVNGQGGTQYF TGCAGCGTTAATGGACAGGGTGGGACCCAGTACTTC
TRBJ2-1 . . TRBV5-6 CASSLVGSSYNEQFF TGTGCCAGCAGCTTGGTAGGGAGCTCCTACAATGAGCAGTTCTTC
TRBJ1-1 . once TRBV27 CASSLGRVNTEAFF TGTGCCAGCAGTTTAGGTCGGGTGAACACTGAAGCTTTCTTT
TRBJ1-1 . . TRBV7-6 CASSFQNTEAFF TGTGCCAGCAGTTTCCAGAACACTGAAGCTTTCTTT
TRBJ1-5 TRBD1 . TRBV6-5 CASRFRGDQPQHF TGTGCCAGCAGGTTCAGGGGGGATCAGCCCCAGCATTTT
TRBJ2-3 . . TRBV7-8 CASSLSPTDTQYF TGTGCCAGCAGCTTATCTCCGACAGATACGCAGTATTTT
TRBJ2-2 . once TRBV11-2 CASSLENIGELFF TGTGCCAGCAGCTTAGAAAACATCGGGGAGCTGTTTTTT
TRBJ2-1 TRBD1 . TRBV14 CASSLDRANEQFF TGTGCCAGCAGCCTGGACAGGGCCAATGAGCAGTTCTTC
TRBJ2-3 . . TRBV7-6 CASSLGRGSTDTQYF TGTGCCAGCAGCTTAGGTCGCGGTAGCACAGATACGCAGTATTTT
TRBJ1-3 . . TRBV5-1 CASKQGSGNTIYF TGCGCCAGTAAACAGGGTTCGGGAAACACCATATATTTT
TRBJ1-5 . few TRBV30 CAWNFRTGSNQPQHF TGTGCCTGGAATTTCCGCACAGGTAGCAATCAGCCCCAGCATTTT
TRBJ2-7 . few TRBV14 CASSHGGSSSYEQYF TGTGCCAGCAGCCACGGGGGATCGAGCTCCTACGAGCAGTACTTC
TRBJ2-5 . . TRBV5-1 CASSVGSEETQYF TGCGCCAGCAGCGTAGGGAGTGAAGAGACCCAGTACTTC
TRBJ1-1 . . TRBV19 CASSMEGIVTEAFF TGTGCCAGTAGTATGGAGGGGATAGTCACTGAAGCTTTCTTT
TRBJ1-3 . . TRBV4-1 CASSQDLAEASGNTIYF TGCGCCAGCAGCCAAGATCTCGCGGAGGCCTCTGGAAACACCATATATTTT
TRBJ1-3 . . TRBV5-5 CASSFTAGTGNTIYF TGTGCCAGCAGCTTCACGGCGGGGACGGGAAACACCATATATTTT
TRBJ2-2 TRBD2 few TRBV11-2 CASSPTAGIDTGELFF TGTGCCAGCAGCCCCACAGCGGGAATAGACACCGGGGAGCTGTTTTTT
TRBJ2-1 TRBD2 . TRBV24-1 CATSGAGVDEQFF TGTGCCACCAGTGGAGCGGGAGTAGATGAGCAGTTCTTC
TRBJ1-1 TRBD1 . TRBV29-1 CSVEEWGQVNTEAFF TGCAGCGTTGAAGAGTGGGGACAGGTGAACACTGAAGCTTTCTTT
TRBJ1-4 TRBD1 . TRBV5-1 CASSLGQGAGEKLFF TGCGCCAGCAGCTTGGGACAGGGGGCGGGTGAAAAACTGTTTTTT
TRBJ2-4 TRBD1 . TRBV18 CASSQGAENIQYF TGTGCCAGCTCACAGGGGGCTGAAAACATTCAGTACTTC
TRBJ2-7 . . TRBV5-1 CASSLTGDTSYEQYF TGCGCCAGCAGCTTGACAGGCGATACCTCCTACGAGCAGTACTTC
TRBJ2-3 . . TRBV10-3 CAISEGGRADTQYF TGTGCCATCAGTGAGGGGGGCCGGGCAGATACGCAGTATTTT
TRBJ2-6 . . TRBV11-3 CASSPVGGGSGANVLTF TGTGCCAGCAGCCCCGTAGGAGGAGGATCTGGGGCCAACGTCCTGACTTTC
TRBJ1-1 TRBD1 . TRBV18 CASSLTGVGNTEAFF TGTGCCAGCTCACTGACAGGGGTGGGGAACACTGAAGCTTTCTTT
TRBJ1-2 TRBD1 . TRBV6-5 CASSPLGGNDGYTF TGTGCCAGCAGTCCCCTAGGGGGCAACGATGGCTACACCTTC
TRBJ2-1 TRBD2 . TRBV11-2 CASSLASGSRSNEQFF TGTGCCAGCAGCTTAGCTAGCGGGAGTCGGAGCAATGAGCAGTTCTTC
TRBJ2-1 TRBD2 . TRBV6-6 CASGTSLYNEQFF TGTGCCAGTGGGACTAGCCTCTACAATGAGCAGTTCTTC
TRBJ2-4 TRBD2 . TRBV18 CASSQSLAGENIQYF TGTGCCAGCTCACAATCTTTAGCGGGAGAAAACATTCAGTACTTC
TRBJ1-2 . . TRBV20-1 CSAWGGPGYTF TGCAGTGCCTGGGGGGGTCCTGGCTACACCTTC
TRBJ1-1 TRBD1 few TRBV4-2 CASSPWTGFTEAFF TGTGCCAGCAGCCCCTGGACAGGGTTCACTGAAGCTTTCTTT
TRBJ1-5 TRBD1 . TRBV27 CASKRQGPNQPQHF TGTGCCAGCAAAAGACAGGGCCCTAATCAGCCCCAGCATTTT
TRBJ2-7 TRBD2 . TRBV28 CASSPGGVAGGIGEQYF TGTGCCAGCAGTCCCGGGGGGGTAGCGGGAGGAATAGGCGAGCAGTACTTC